The 27 T cell receptor beta chains reported below all come from one sample, sequenced in a study of control samples from healthy donors and cancer patients. The repertoire was sequenced with immunoSEQ multiplex PCR; TCRdb's copy has only in-frame clones and lacks some. The repertoire holds more than 100,000 clones, with more than 80% as singletons. The sequencing sample was made of blood. The source of these receptors is a man between 18 and 29 years old in good health.

The chain combines TRBV18 with TRBJ2-5, with D hard to call. This CDR3 comprises 12 residues. Trimming cost V 6 bases and J 0 bases, with 5 bases left between them. Germline CDR1 and CDR2: KGHSH and LQKENI. This CDR3 is CASSKYQETQYF. In DNA form, the CDR3 reads TGTGCCAGCTCCAAGTACCAAGAGACCCAGTACTTC.

The chain links TRBV11-2 to TRBJ1-5; TRBD1 matches at 7 bases. J gave up 6 bases and V 5 bases, and 10 bases lay outside the gene matches. The CDR3 runs 15 residues. CDR1 and CDR2 (germline): SGHAT, FQNNGV. The CDR3 coding sequence is TGTGCCAGCAGCCTCACAGGGGAGGAGGGTCAGCCCCAGCATTTT. Translating it yields CASSLTGEEGQPQHF.

The chain uses TRBV28 and TRBJ2-2; TRBD2 matches 12 bases. Germline CDR1 is MDHEN and CDR2 is SYDVKM. This CDR3 has 15 residues. Trimming cost V 6 bases and J 8 bases; bases outside gene matches: 7. The chain's CDR3 is CASRLGLAGSGELFF. The CDR3 nucleotides are TGTGCCAGCAGGCTCGGACTAGCGGGGTCAGGGGAGCTGTTTTTT.

The rearrangement uses TRBV6-5 and TRBJ2-7; D is undetermined. Per germline, CDR1 MNHEY and CDR2 SVGAGI. Between the trimmed V and J ends, which lost 7 bases and 3 bases, there was a span of 4 bases. This CDR3 has 10 residues. The CDR3: CASNHYEQYF. The CDR3 nucleotides read TGTGCCAGCAACCACTACGAGCAGTACTTC.

The V gene is TRBV21-1, the J gene TRBJ2-1; TRBD1 reflects the table's D call only, with no check against the DNA. TRBV21-1 is a pseudogene segment. The CDR3 sequence is 16 residues long. The CDR3: CASSKGPGVFIDEQFF. For the CDR3, the DNA is TGTGCCAGCAGCAAAGGTCCAGGGGTGTTTATCGATGAGCAGTTCTTC.

The chain employs TRBV4-1 and TRBJ2-5; D unclear. From germline, CDR1 is MGHRA and CDR2 YSYEKL. V dropped 4 bases and J dropped 4 bases, with 10 bases sitting between them. This CDR3 is built from 13 residues. CDR3 amino acids: CASSLGNLETQYF. The CDR3 DNA sequence: TGCGCCAGCAGCCTTGGTAATTTAGAGACCCAGTACTTC.

This clone was recorded once. The chain uses TRBV24-1 and TRBJ1-1; D unresolved. The CDR3 is 13 residues long. Germline values: CDR1 KGHDR, CDR2 SFDVKD. V lost 5 bases to trimming and J lost 0 bases, with 6 bases between them. As DNA, the CDR3 is TGTGCCACCAGTGGCAGGCTGAACACTGAAGCTTTCTTT. Amino acids: CATSGRLNTEAFF.

V gene TRBV7-9 combines with J gene TRBJ2-1, with 9 bases identical to TRBD2. The CDR3 extends over 16 amino acids. Germline V gene sequence: CDR1 SEHNR, CDR2 FQNEAQ (reference sequence). V lost 2 bases, J lost 10 bases, and 12 bases stayed unmatched. The CDR3, as DNA: TGTGCCAGCAGCTTACTATCTGCGGGAGGGTGGATCGAGCAGTTCTTC. Translated, it gives CASSLLSAGGWIEQFF.

The chain joins TRBV28 to TRBJ2-1; 11 nucleotides align to TRBD2. Trimming at V came to 2 bases and at J to 10 bases, leaving 10 bases not matched to a gene. The CDR3 consists of 16 residues. Looked up from germline, CDR1 is MDHEN and CDR2 is SYDVKM. The CDR3 DNA reads TGTGCCAGCAGTTTAGTAGCGGGAGGGCCCACTGTGGAGCAGTTCTTC. It is translated as CASSLVAGGPTVEQFF.

For the CDR3, the DNA is TGCAGCGCTGTCGGGGTGGAACTGGTGGGTAGCTCCTACGAGCAGTACTTC. Its translation is CSAVGVELVGSSYEQYF. This chain connects TRBV29-1 to TRBJ2-7; D possibly corresponds to TRBD2 (5 bases). The CDR3 consists of 17 residues. V was shortened by 7 bases and J by 0 bases, with 25 bases between the two germline ends. Germline V lookup: CDR1 SQVTM, CDR2 ANQGSEA.

The chain employs TRBV12-5 and TRBJ1-1; D call uncertain. The V end lost 2 bases, the J end lost 10 bases, and 11 bases lay between the germline ends. The CDR3 runs to 12 residues. Germline-derived CDR1 and CDR2 are LGHNT and FRNRAP. The CDR3 protein is CASGLTRDRAFF. CDR3 sequence (DNA): TGTGCTAGTGGTTTGACCCGGGATCGAGCTTTCTTT.

The J gene is TRBJ1-5, the V gene TRBV12-5; D might be TRBD1 (6 bases). The V end was cut by 0 bases, the J end by 6 bases, with 18 bases between. Germline V gene lookup returns CDR1 LGHNT and CDR2 FRNRAP. This CDR3 comprises 17 residues. CDR3 in DNA: TGTGCTAGTGGTTTGGTAATCTCAGGGGCCACTAGTCAGCCCCAGCATTTT. It codes for CASGLVISGATSQPQHF.

J is TRBJ2-5 and V is TRBV7-9, with D possibly matching TRBD2 (7 bases). V was shortened by 6 bases and J by 3 bases, with 17 bases between the two germline ends. The germline CDR1 and CDR2 sequences are SEHNR and FQNEAQ (reference sequence). The CDR3 has 15 residues. The CDR3 DNA is TGTGCCAGCAGGGCGTTGGGGGGGCTGGAAGAGACCCAGTACTTC. This gives the protein CASRALGGLEETQYF.

The table lists this clone with a count of one. V gene TRBV7-9 combines with J gene TRBJ2-3, with 7 bases lining up with TRBD1. Trimming at V came to 5 bases and at J to 4 bases, leaving 9 bases not matched to a gene. The germline V gene encodes CDR1 SEHNR and CDR2 FQNEAQ (reference sequence). The CDR3 length is 15 residues. CDR3 sequence: CASSSRDRGADTQYF. The CDR3 bases are TGTGCCAGCAGCAGCCGGGACAGAGGGGCAGATACGCAGTATTTT. Full variable domain (remainder filled in from reference TRBV7-9 and TRBJ2-3): DTGVSQNPRHKITKRGQNVTFRCDPISEHNRLYWYRQTLGQGPEFLTYFQNEAQLEKSRLLSDRFSAERPKGSFSTLEIQRTEQGDSAMYLCASSSRDRGADTQYFGPGTRLTVL.

The gene calls are TRBV6-5 and TRBJ2-7; weak D call: TRBD2 (7 bases). The V and J ends lost 7 bases and 2 bases respectively, with 15 bases between them. Germline V CDR1 and CDR2: MNHEY, SVGAGI. The CDR3 sequence is 14 residues long. CDR3 DNA: TGTGCCAGCACATGGGGGGGCCAACCCTACGAGCAGTACTTC. Protein product: CASTWGGQPYEQYF.

The chain uses TRBV10-3 and TRBJ1-5; D not certain. V was clipped by 1 base and J by 0 bases, with 7 bases between them. From germline, CDR1 is ENHRY and CDR2 SYGVKD. This CDR3 has 15 amino acids. The CDR3 spells CAISELEYSNQPQHF. The CDR3 nucleotides read TGTGCCATCAGTGAGTTGGAGTATAGCAATCAGCCCCAGCATTTT.

The J gene is TRBJ2-2, the V gene TRBV6-5; 9 nucleotides agree with TRBD2. This CDR3 contains 14 residues. The germline CDR1 and CDR2 sequences are MNHEY and SVGAGI. With V trimmed by 2 bases and J by 7 bases, 2 bases remained unmatched. The CDR3 DNA reads as TGTGCCAGCAGTTACGGAGCGGGGGGCGGGGAGCTGTTTTTT. Amino acids: CASSYGAGGGELFF.

V is TRBV19 and J is TRBJ2-3, with 7 bases fitting TRBD2. Germline V CDR1 and CDR2: LNHDA, SQIVND (reference sequence). The CDR3 contains 15 residues. Germline trimming cut 3 bases from V and 4 bases from J; bases unmatched to any gene: 7. CDR3 loop: CASSILAVGSDTQYF. The CDR3 region has the DNA TGTGCCAGTAGTATCCTAGCGGTTGGTTCAGATACGCAGTATTTT.

V gene TRBV19 combines with J gene TRBJ1-2; a weak D match, TRBD1 (6 bases). The germline CDR1 and CDR2 sequences are LNHDA and SQIVND (reference sequence). Trimming removed 2 bases at V and 5 bases at J, with 12 bases between. This CDR3 comprises 14 residues. CDR3 DNA sequence: TGTGCCAGTAGTATATTACAGGGAAAATATGGCTACACCTTC. Translated, it gives CASSILQGKYGYTF. Drawing the rest from reference TRBV19 and TRBJ1-2, the complete variable domain is DGGITQSPKYLFRKEGQNVTLSCEQNLNHDAMYWYRQDPGQGLRLIYYSQIVNDFQKGDIAEGYSVSREKKESFPLTVTSAQKNPTAFYLCASSILQGKYGYTFGSGTRLTVV.

This clone was observed a handful of times. The chain couples TRBV27 to TRBJ2-5; perhaps TRBD1 as D (5 bases). The ends were cut back, 1 base at V and 5 bases at J, with 8 bases in the middle. This CDR3 has 13 amino acids. The germline gives CDR1 MNHEY, CDR2 SMNVEV (reference sequence). CDR3 in amino acids: CASSLFQGETQYF. Written as DNA, the CDR3 is TGTGCCAGCAGTTTATTCCAGGGCGAGACCCAGTACTTC.

The chain combines TRBV12-5 with TRBJ1-2; D call uncertain. This CDR3 contains 11 residues. Trimming stripped 3 bases from V and 6 bases from J, with 5 bases between. Per germline, CDR1 LGHNT and CDR2 FRNRAP. The CDR3 protein is CASGLIHGYTF. The CDR3 nucleotides read TGTGCTAGTGGTTTAATACATGGCTACACCTTC.

The genes are TRBV6-5 and TRBJ1-2, with a possible D match to TRBD1 (5 bases). V was cut by 2 bases and J by 0 bases, with 7 bases left in between. The CDR3 extends over 14 amino acids. Per the germline V gene, CDR1 is MNHEY and CDR2 is SVGAGI. The CDR3 here is CASSYGASNYGYTF. The CDR3 DNA follows: TGTGCCAGCAGTTACGGGGCGTCTAACTATGGCTACACCTTC.

The rearrangement joins TRBV7-9 to TRBJ2-5; D is possibly TRBD1 (5 bases). This CDR3 comprises 14 residues. With 3 bases removed from V and 4 bases from J, the gap between germline ends came to 12 bases. The germline V gene encodes CDR1 SEHNR and CDR2 FQNEAQ (reference sequence). The chain's CDR3 is CASSFAGLIETQYF. The CDR3, as DNA: TGTGCCAGCAGCTTTGCAGGGTTAATAGAGACCCAGTACTTC.

The chain employs TRBV9 and TRBJ1-4; 7 bases fit TRBD1. The germline gives CDR1 SGDLS, CDR2 YYNGEE. CDR3 length equals 14 residues. Trimming cost V 4 bases and J 7 bases; bases outside gene matches: 7. The CDR3 bases are TGTGCCAGCAGCCCCAGGGGGGCGACTGAAAAACTGTTTTTT. This translates into CASSPRGATEKLFF. Complete variable domain (other parts from reference TRBV9 and TRBJ1-4): DSGVTQTPKHLITATGQRVTLRCSPRSGDLSVYWYQQSLDQGLQFLIQYYNGEERAKGNILERFSAQQFPDLHSELNLSSLELGDSALYFCASSPRGATEKLFFGSGTQLSVL.

There are a few counts of this clone. The chain combines TRBV5-4 with TRBJ1-6; D is uncertain. The CDR3 runs 13 residues. Trimming pared 1 base from V and 7 bases from J, leaving 6 bases between. Germline values: CDR1 SGHNT, CDR2 YYREEE (reference sequence). The CDR3 nucleotides read TGTGCCAGCAGCTTGAGAGGGAATTCACCCCTCCACTTT. Amino acid sequence: CASSLRGNSPLHF.

This rearrangement joins TRBV27 to TRBJ2-5; TRBD1 is a possible D gene (6 bases). Germline values: CDR1 MNHEY, CDR2 SMNVEV (reference sequence). CDR3 size: 17 residues. V was clipped by 5 bases and J by 3 bases, with 22 bases between them. CDR3 coding DNA: TGTGCCAGCAGTCCGATTCGTTTAGGACAGTTCAAAGAGACCCAGTACTTC. Translated: CASSPIRLGQFKETQYF.

This clone was recorded once. The chain combines TRBV5-5 with TRBJ2-1; 8 nucleotides align to TRBD2. Germline V CDR1 and CDR2: SGHKS, YYEKEE (reference sequence). V lost 2 bases, J lost 7 bases, and 8 bases stayed unmatched. The CDR3 is 15 amino acids. In DNA form, the CDR3 reads TGTGCCAGCAGCTTATCCAGCGGGAGCAAAAATGAGCAGTTCTTC. Encoded protein: CASSLSSGSKNEQFF.